This is a list of T cell receptor beta chains from one sample in a study of shared T cell receptors in the human thymus. Assay used: immunoSEQ multiplex PCR; TCRdb lists only in-frame clones, some missing. The sample carries 700,000 to 750,000 clones, approximately 85% recorded once. This same sample was also taken into another study, of human thymus T cells.

Source material: thymocytes. The receptors come from a girl less than two years old with a congenital heart defect. Both conserved end residues are part of each CDR3. D genes are given only for firm matches. Clone size is not always given. Where it is, it says once, few, many or a class for expanded clones.

J,size,D,V,DNA,CDR3
TRBJ1-2,.,.,TRBV5-1,TGCGCCAGCAGCTTAACAGGTCCGATCAACGGCTACACCTTC,CASSLTGPINGYTF
TRBJ1-1,.,.,TRBV4-1,TGCGCCAGCAGCCACGAGGGTAGGTTCCCTGAAGCTTTCTTT,CASSHEGRFPEAFF
TRBJ2-7,.,TRBD1,TRBV5-6,TGTGCCAGCAGCTTGATCAGGGGGCGACGGGACGAGCAGTACTTC,CASSLIRGRRDEQYF
TRBJ2-7,.,.,TRBV7-9,TGTGCCAGCAGCTATGATCGCGGGTGGGCCTACGAGCAGTACTTC,CASSYDRGWAYEQYF
TRBJ1-5,.,TRBD1,TRBV5-8,TGTGCCAGCAGCTTTCCAACCTCAGGGGGCAAGGCCCAGCATTTT,CASSFPTSGGKAQHF
TRBJ1-1,.,TRBD1,TRBV27,TGTGCCAGCAGTCCCCGATTCGACAGGGCCCACACTGAAGCTTTCTTT,CASSPRFDRAHTEAFF
TRBJ1-2,.,.,TRBV11-2,TGTGCCAGCAGCTTAGGAGACTATGGCTACACCTTC,CASSLGDYGYTF
TRBJ1-2,.,TRBD1,TRBV7-2,TGTGCCAGCAGCTTAGATTTGAAAGGGGGCGAAAACTATGGCTACACCTTC,CASSLDLKGGENYGYTF
TRBJ2-2,once,.,TRBV18,TGTGCCAGCTCACCAACGGGGAGAACCACGAACACCGGGGAGCTGTTTTTT,CASSPTGRTTNTGELFF
TRBJ1-2,.,.,TRBV10-3,TGTGCCATCAGTGAGTCTGAAAAGGGGGTTCCACAGGGTGGGATTGATGGCTACACCTTC,CAISESEKGVPQGGIDGYTF
TRBJ1-5,.,TRBD1,TRBV2,TGTGCCAGCAGTGGGGCCGACAGGGTGGTCCAGCCCCAGCATTTT,CASSGADRVVQPQHF
TRBJ1-6,.,.,TRBV6-5,TGTGCCAGCAGGGACATATCTAGTCCGAATTCCCCCCTCCACTTT,CASRDISSPNSPLHF
TRBJ1-1,.,.,TRBV5-1,TGCGCCAGCAGCTTGGGGACACAGGGAACTGAAGCTTTCTTT,CASSLGTQGTEAFF
TRBJ1-2,.,TRBD1,TRBV15,TGTGCCACCAGCACAAGGGACAGCATGGATAACTATGGCTACACCTTC,CATSTRDSMDNYGYTF
TRBJ2-1,.,TRBD2,TRBV6-5,TGTGCCAGCAGTTATGAGCGGGGGGCCCGCGATGAGCAGTTCTTC,CASSYERGARDEQFF
TRBJ2-2,.,.,TRBV9,TGTGCCAGCAGCGCCGACACCGGGGAGCTGTTTTTT,CASSADTGELFF
TRBJ1-1,.,TRBD1,TRBV27,TGTGCCAGCCACCCCCGGACAGGGAGCACTGAAGCTTTCTTT,CASHPRTGSTEAFF
TRBJ1-2,.,.,TRBV5-1,TGCGCCAGCAGCTTGGGCAGGGTTCACGGCTACACCTTC,CASSLGRVHGYTF
TRBJ2-5,.,.,TRBV28,TGTGCCAGCAGTCTTCAAGAGACCCAGTACTTC,CASSLQETQYF
TRBJ2-5,.,.,TRBV7-8,TGTGCCAGCAGCTTAGGGCCCAGGGAAGGCCAAGAGACCCAGTACTTC,CASSLGPREGQETQYF
TRBJ2-7,.,.,TRBV19,TGTGCCAGTAGTAGAAGGGAAGGAGGCTCCTACGAGCAGTACTTC,CASSRREGGSYEQYF
TRBJ2-3,.,.,TRBV28,TGTGCCAGCCAAAGGACAGTAACAGATACGCAGTATTTT,CASQRTVTDTQYF
TRBJ2-5,.,.,TRBV5-4,TGTGCCAGCAGCTCTCCCGTCGGAGCCCAAGAGACCCAGTACTTC,CASSSPVGAQETQYF
TRBJ2-7,.,TRBD1,TRBV4-1,TGCGCCAGCAGCCAAGATCAGGGGACAGATAGCTACGAGCAGTACTTC,CASSQDQGTDSYEQYF
TRBJ1-5,.,.,TRBV1,TGCACCAGCAGCCAAGATCCTGAGGACAGGGGGCTGAATCAGCCCCAGCATTTT,CTSSQDPEDRGLNQPQHF
TRBJ1-4,.,TRBD1,TRBV5-4,TGTGCCAGCAGCCCTACCAATCCTTCGGGACAGGGGAATGAAAAACTGTTTTTT,CASSPTNPSGQGNEKLFF
TRBJ1-2,.,.,TRBV5-6,TGTGCCAGCAGCCTCACCTCCGGACAGCACAAATACTATGGCTACACCTTC,CASSLTSGQHKYYGYTF
TRBJ2-5,.,TRBD1,TRBV4-3,TGCGCCAGCAGCCGCCAGATCGGACAGGGCCAAGAGACCCAGTACTTC,CASSRQIGQGQETQYF
TRBJ2-7,few,.,TRBV19,TGTGCCAGTAGTATTAGACAGGACAGCTCCTACGAGCAGTACTTC,CASSIRQDSSYEQYF
TRBJ1-1,.,.,TRBV7-9,TGTGCCAGCAGCCGTGGGAGGGGCCCGAACACTGAAGCTTTCTTT,CASSRGRGPNTEAFF
TRBJ2-5,.,TRBD1,TRBV30,TGTGCCTGGACGTACCGGGACAGGGGGCGCGGCGAGACCCAGTACTTC,CAWTYRDRGRGETQYF
TRBJ1-1,few,.,TRBV14,TGTGCCAGCAGCCAAGGTCCGGGACACTTGAACACTGAAGCTTTCTTT,CASSQGPGHLNTEAFF
TRBJ2-7,.,TRBD1,TRBV25-1,TGTGCCAGCAGTGAGGGGGACAGGGAGAAAGCCTACGAGCAGTACTTC,CASSEGDREKAYEQYF
TRBJ2-7,.,TRBD1,TRBV2,TGTGCCAGCAGTGGCGACAGGGCGGCCTACGAGCAGTACTTC,CASSGDRAAYEQYF
TRBJ1-2,.,TRBD1,TRBV6-4,TGTGCCAGCAGGGGGACAGGGGGCGACTATGGCTACACCTTC,CASRGTGGDYGYTF
TRBJ1-4,.,.,TRBV27,TGTGCCAGCAGTTTCGGGTTCAGGGAGGGTTTAAATGAAAAACTGTTTTTT,CASSFGFREGLNEKLFF
TRBJ2-7,once,TRBD1,TRBV28,TGTGCCAGCAGCATACAGGGGATTGGCTACGAGCAGTACTTC,CASSIQGIGYEQYF
TRBJ2-7,.,.,TRBV28,TGTGCCAGCAGTTCGGTTCCTTTACCCTACGAGCAGTACTTC,CASSSVPLPYEQYF
TRBJ1-1,.,TRBD1,TRBV27,TGTGCCAGCAGTCGCCCCCCCATTACAGGGGGCACTGAAGCTTTCTTT,CASSRPPITGGTEAFF
TRBJ2-3,.,.,TRBV5-4,TGTGCCAGCACCCCCGAACCGGGTCGCACAGATACGCAGTATTTT,CASTPEPGRTDTQYF
TRBJ1-3,.,TRBD1,TRBV28,TGTGCCAGCGGGTGTGTTTGTGGACAGGGCGGTGGAAACACCATATATTTT,CASGCVCGQGGGNTIYF
TRBJ2-5,.,.,TRBV11-2,TGTGCCAGCAGCTTAATTCCGGGGACATTCACAACGAAAGAGACCCAGTACTTC,CASSLIPGTFTTKETQYF